This TCR beta chain stems from a study of cytomegalovirus exposure and HLA in healthy donors. This clone was observed a handful of times. This table comes from immunoSEQ multiplex PCR, and its TCRdb copy is limited to in-frame clones, with some not included. The profile shows over 150,000 clones, more than 80% of them singletons. The clonotype comes from a woman aged 18-29 years in good health and CMV-seropositive. Material for sequencing was PBMCs.

The CDR3 loop reads CASKEGNTGELFF. The CDR3 coding sequence is TGCGCCAGCAAAGAGGGAAACACCGGGGAGCTGTTTTTT. V usage is TRBV10-2 and J usage is TRBJ2-2; tentatively, D is TRBD2 (5 bases). The length of the CDR3 is 13 residues. The V end lost 7 bases, the J end lost 2 bases, and 8 bases lay between the germline ends. From germline, CDR1 is WSHSY and CDR2 SAAADI.